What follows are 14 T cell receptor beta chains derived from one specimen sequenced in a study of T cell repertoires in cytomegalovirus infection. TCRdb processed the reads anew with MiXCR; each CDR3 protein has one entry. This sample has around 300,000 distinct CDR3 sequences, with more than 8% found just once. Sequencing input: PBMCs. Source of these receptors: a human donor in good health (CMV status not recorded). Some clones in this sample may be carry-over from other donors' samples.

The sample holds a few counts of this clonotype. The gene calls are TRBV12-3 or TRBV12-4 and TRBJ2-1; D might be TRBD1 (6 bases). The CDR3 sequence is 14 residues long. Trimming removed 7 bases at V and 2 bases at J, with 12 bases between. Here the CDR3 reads CASIQGQTYNEQFF. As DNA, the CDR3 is TGTGCCAGCATCCAAGGACAGACCTACAATGAGCAGTTCTTC.

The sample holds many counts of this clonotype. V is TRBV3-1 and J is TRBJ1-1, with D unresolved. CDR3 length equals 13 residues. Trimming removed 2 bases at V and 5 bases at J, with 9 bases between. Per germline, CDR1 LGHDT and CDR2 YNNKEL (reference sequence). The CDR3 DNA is TGTGCCAGCAGCCAATCGGGGAAGACTGAAGCTTTCTTT. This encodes CASSQSGKTEAFF. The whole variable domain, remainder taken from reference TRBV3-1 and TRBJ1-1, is DTAVSQTPKYLVTQMGNDKSIKCEQNLGHDTMYWYKQDSKKFLKIMFSYNNKELIINETVPNRFSPKSPDKAHLNLHINSLELGDSAVYFCASSQSGKTEAFFGQGTRLTVV.

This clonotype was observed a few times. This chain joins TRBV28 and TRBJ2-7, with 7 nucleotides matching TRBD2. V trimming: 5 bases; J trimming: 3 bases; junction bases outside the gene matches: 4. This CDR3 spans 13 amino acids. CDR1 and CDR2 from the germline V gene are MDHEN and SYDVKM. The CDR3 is CASSKPSGYEQYF. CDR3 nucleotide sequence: TGTGCCAGCAGTAAGCCTAGCGGCTACGAGCAGTACTTC.

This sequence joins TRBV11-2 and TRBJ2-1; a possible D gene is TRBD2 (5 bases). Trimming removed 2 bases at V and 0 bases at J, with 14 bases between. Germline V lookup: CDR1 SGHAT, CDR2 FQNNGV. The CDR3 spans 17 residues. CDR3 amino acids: CASSLRTGSVSYNEQFF. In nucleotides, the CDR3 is TGTGCCAGCAGCTTAAGAACGGGGTCCGTCTCCTACAATGAGCAGTTCTTC. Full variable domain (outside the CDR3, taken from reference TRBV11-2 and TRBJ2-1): EAGVAQSPRYKIIEKRQSVAFWCNPISGHATLYWYQQILGQGPKLLIQFQNNGVVDDSQLPKDRFSAERLKGVDSTLKIQPAKLEDSAVYLCASSLRTGSVSYNEQFFGPGTRLTVL.

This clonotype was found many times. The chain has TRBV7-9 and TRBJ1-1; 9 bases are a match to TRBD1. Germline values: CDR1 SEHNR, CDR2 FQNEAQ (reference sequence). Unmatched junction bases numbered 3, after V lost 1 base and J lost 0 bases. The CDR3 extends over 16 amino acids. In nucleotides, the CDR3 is TGTGCCAGCAGCTTAGGGACAGGGGTTGTGAACACTGAAGCTTTCTTT. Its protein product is CASSLGTGVVNTEAFF.

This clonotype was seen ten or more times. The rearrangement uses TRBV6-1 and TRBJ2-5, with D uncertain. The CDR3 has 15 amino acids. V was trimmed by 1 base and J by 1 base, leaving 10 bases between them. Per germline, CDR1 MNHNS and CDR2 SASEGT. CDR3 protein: CASSEVWVPQETQYF. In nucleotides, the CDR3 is TGTGCCAGCAGTGAAGTTTGGGTTCCCCAAGAGACCCAGTACTTC.

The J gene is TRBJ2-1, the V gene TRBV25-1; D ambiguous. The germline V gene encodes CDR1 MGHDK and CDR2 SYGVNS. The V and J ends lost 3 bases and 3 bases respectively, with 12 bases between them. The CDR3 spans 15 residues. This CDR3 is CASSDTEKIYNEQFF. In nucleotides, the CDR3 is TGTGCCAGCAGTGATACAGAAAAAATCTACAATGAGCAGTTCTTC.

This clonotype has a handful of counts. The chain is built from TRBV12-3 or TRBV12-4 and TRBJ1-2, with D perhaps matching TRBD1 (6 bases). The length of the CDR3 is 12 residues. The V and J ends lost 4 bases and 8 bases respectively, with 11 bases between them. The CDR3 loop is CASSSLQGGYTF. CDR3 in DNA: TGTGCCAGCAGTTCGTTACAGGGCGGCTACACCTTC.

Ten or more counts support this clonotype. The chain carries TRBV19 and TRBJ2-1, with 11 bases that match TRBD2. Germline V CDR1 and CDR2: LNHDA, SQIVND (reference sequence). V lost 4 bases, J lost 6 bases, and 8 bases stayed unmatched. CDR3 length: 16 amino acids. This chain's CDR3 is CASSTLTSGRVNEQFF. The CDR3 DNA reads TGTGCCAGTAGTACCCTAACTAGCGGGAGAGTCAATGAGCAGTTCTTC.

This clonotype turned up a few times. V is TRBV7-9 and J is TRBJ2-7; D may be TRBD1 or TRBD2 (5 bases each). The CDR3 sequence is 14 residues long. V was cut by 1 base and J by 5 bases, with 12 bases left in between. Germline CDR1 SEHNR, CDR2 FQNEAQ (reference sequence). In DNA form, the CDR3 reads TGTGCCAGCAGCTTAGTGCCCGGGACCAACGAGCAGTACTTC. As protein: CASSLVPGTNEQYF. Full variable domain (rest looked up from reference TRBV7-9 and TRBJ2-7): DTGVSQNPRHKITKRGQNVTFRCDPISEHNRLYWYRQTLGQGPEFLTYFQNEAQLEKSRLLSDRFSAERPKGSFSTLEIQRTEQGDSAMYLCASSLVPGTNEQYFGPGTRLTVT.

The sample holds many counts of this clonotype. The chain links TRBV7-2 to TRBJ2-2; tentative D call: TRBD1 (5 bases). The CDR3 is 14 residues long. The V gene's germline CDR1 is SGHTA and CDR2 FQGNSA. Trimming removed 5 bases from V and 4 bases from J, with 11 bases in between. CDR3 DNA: TGTGCCAGCAGCCGTGACAGAACCACCGGGGAGCTGTTTTTT. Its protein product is CASSRDRTTGELFF.

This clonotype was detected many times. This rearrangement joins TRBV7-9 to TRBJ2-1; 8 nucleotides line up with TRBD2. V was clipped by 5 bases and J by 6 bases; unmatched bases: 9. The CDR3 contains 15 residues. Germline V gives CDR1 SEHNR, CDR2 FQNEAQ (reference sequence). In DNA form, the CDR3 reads TGTGCCAGCAGCCAACCGGGACTAGGTTCCAATGAGCAGTTCTTC. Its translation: CASSQPGLGSNEQFF.

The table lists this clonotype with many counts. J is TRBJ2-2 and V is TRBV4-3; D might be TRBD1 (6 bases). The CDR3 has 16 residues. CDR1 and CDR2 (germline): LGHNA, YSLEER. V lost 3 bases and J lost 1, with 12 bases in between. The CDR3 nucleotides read TGCGCCAGCAGCCAGGAGATACAGGGGAACACCGGGGAGCTGTTTTTT. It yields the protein CASSQEIQGNTGELFF.

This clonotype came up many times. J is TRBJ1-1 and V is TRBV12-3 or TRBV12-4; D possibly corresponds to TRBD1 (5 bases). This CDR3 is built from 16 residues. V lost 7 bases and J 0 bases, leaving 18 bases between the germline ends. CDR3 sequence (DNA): TGTGCCAGCACCTTATGGGGGAGGAAAATGAACACTGAAGCTTTCTTT. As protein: CASTLWGRKMNTEAFF.